This entry features one TCR beta chain sequence. V dropped 8 bases and J dropped 0 bases, with 21 bases sitting between them. In germline, CDR1 is SNHLY, CDR2 FYNNEI. The CDR3 consists of 17 residues. In the study's own analysis: The assay estimated nucleated cells by amplifying reference gene primers. Sequenced by immunoSEQ multiplex PCR; TCRdb stores in-frame clones only, minus some. V, J and clone size were drawn from that table, and D and trimming were deduced from the DNA. Of 150,000 to 200,000 clones listed, around 81% are singletons. This record belongs to a study of blood T cell repertoires in COVID-19. Whole-study context: Spain, Italy and the United States supplied samples that represented acute and convalescent COVID-19. PBMCs, B-cell-depleted T cells, or T cells provided the cDNA or gDNA that made up the material.

The receptor was isolated from a man in his sixties with active or convalescent COVID-19. Specimen: peripheral blood. This chain uses TRBV2 with TRBJ2-3, with D possibly being TRBD1 (6 bases). The CDR3 nucleotides read TGTGCCAGCGGTCCTCCCGACGACAGGACAAGCACAGATACGCAGTATTTT. This translates into CASGPPDDRTSTDTQYF. Together with reference TRBV2 and TRBJ2-3, the CDR3 gives the full variable domain: EPEVTQTPSHQVTQMGQEVILRCVPISNHLYFYWYRQILGQKVEFLVSFYNNEISEKSEIFDDQFSVERPDGSNFTLKIRSTKLEDSAMYFCASGPPDDRTSTDTQYFGPGTRLTVL.